These 21 T cell receptor beta chains originate from one sample sequenced in a study of graft-versus-host responses after intestinal transplantation (TCRdb year 2021). The time point label, as the study defines it: cells obtained before transplantation from donor or recipient. What these receptors recognize is not known. To prepare the library, the immunoSEQ multiplex PCR assay was applied. TCRdb re-hosts the immuneACCESS table, in-frame sequences only. Its copies lack some clones; in the studies checked, an unresolved V gene accounts for under half of them, and the cause for the rest is not known. In all, the sample holds under 65,000 clones, and about 94% of those were seen once. The ten largest account for 0.38% of the sample. The source was unstimulated CD4+ T cells sorted from spleen or lymph node cells, collected before transplant. The receptors shown here come from a human donor who was the organ donor for an intestinal transplant.

This clone was counted a single time. The chain joins TRBV6-6 to TRBJ1-6, with unresolved D. CDR3 length: 15 amino acids. Germline values: CDR1 MNHNY, CDR2 SVGAGI (reference sequence). V was shortened by 1 base and J by 6 bases, with 10 bases between the two germline ends. CDR3 protein: CASSYFEQSNSPLHF. CDR3 coding DNA: TGTGCCAGCAGTTACTTCGAGCAGAGTAATTCACCCCTCCACTTT.

In this sample, this clone turned up once. J is TRBJ1-5 and V is TRBV18; D might be TRBD1 (6 bases). Trimming removed 4 bases at V and 5 bases at J, with 12 bases between. Germline CDR1 is KGHSH and CDR2 is LQKENI. The CDR3 totals 14 residues. The DNA for the CDR3 is TGTGCCAGCTCACAAGGGGGGGGGTATCAGCCCCAGCATTTT. This gives the protein CASSQGGGYQPQHF.

J is TRBJ1-4 and V is TRBV11-2; 9 bases fit TRBD1. The CDR3 totals 15 residues. Trimming at V came to 1 base and at J to 7 bases, leaving 4 bases not matched to a gene. The germline gives CDR1 SGHAT, CDR2 FQNNGV. CDR3 residues: CASSLGDRDSEKLFF. As DNA, the CDR3 is TGTGCCAGCAGCTTAGGGGACAGGGACAGTGAAAAACTGTTTTTT.

The CDR3 reads CASIGGRETQYF. The CDR3 DNA reads as TGTGCCAGCATTGGGGGTAGAGAGACCCAGTACTTC. This chain connects TRBV2 to TRBJ2-5; either TRBD1 or TRBD2 may supply D (5 bases each). The CDR3 contains 12 residues. Trimming took 7 bases from V and 4 from J, leaving 10 bases between them. Germline CDR1 SNHLY, CDR2 FYNNEI. The full variable domain, completed using reference TRBV2 and TRBJ2-5, is EPEVTQTPSHQVTQMGQEVILRCVPISNHLYFYWYRQILGQKVEFLVSFYNNEISEKSEIFDDQFSVERPDGSNFTLKIRSTKLEDSAMYFCASIGGRETQYFGPGTRLLVL.

Concerning this clone itself: A junction end diverges from the germline sequence, so it may reflect a read error. The sample has other DNA sequences that encode this CDR3 too. The chain uses TRBV7-6 and TRBJ1-6; possibly TRBD1 for D (6 bases). Germline V CDR1 and CDR2: SGHVS, FNYEAQ. The CDR3 is 16 residues long. CDR3 in amino acids: CASSLAQGNGNSPLHF. The CDR3 DNA follows: TGTGCCAGCAGCCTAGCACAGGGAAACGGTAATTCACCCCTCCACTTT.

This clone was detected once. The V call is TRBV10-2, the J call TRBJ2-5; TRBD2 aligns across 7 bases. The germline CDR1 and CDR2 sequences are WSHSY and SAAADI. The ends lost 4 bases at V and 0 bases at J; junction bases unmatched: 11. This CDR3 region has 17 residues. The CDR3 is CASSATLAAWYQETQYF. DNA of the CDR3: TGCGCCAGCAGTGCTACGCTAGCGGCATGGTACCAAGAGACCCAGTACTTC.

The chain recombines TRBV7-8 with TRBJ1-4; 8 bases map to TRBD1. Germline CDR1 is SGHVS and CDR2 is FQNEAQ. CDR3 length: 14 residues. Trimming at V came to 1 base and at J to 5 bases, leaving 0 bases not matched to a gene. The CDR3 DNA follows: TGTGCCAGCAGCTTAGACAGGGGGAATGAAAAACTGTTTTTT. The encoded protein is CASSLDRGNEKLFF.

The chain combines TRBV5-4 with TRBJ1-6, with D possibly matching TRBD1 (5 bases). V was shortened by 3 bases and J by 4 bases, with 11 bases between the two germline ends. Looked up from germline, CDR1 is SGHNT and CDR2 is YYREEE (reference sequence). CDR3 length equals 15 residues. CDR3: CASSSEGMYNSPLHF. CDR3 bases: TGTGCCAGCAGCTCCGAGGGGATGTATAATTCACCCCTCCACTTT.

The V call is TRBV6-5, the J call TRBJ1-2; 9 bases fit TRBD1. J gave up 6 bases and V 7 bases, and 6 bases lay outside the gene matches. The germline V gene encodes CDR1 MNHEY and CDR2 SVGAGI. The CDR3 runs to 13 residues. The CDR3 DNA is TGTGCCAGCAAACCGGGACAGGGACATGGCTACACCTTC. It specifies CASKPGQGHGYTF.

This sequence joins TRBV6-5 and TRBJ2-1; weak D call: TRBD2 (6 bases). Between the trimmed V and J ends, which lost 2 bases and 4 bases, there was a span of 6 bases. Germline V CDR1 and CDR2: MNHEY, SVGAGI. This CDR3 has 13 residues. The CDR3 region is CASSYRGYNEQFF. In nucleotides, the CDR3 is TGTGCCAGCAGTTACCGGGGGTACAATGAGCAGTTCTTC.

This rearrangement joins TRBV11-1 to TRBJ2-3, with D possibly being TRBD2 (5 bases). Germline values: CDR1 SGHAT, CDR2 FQDESV (reference sequence). The CDR3 is 14 residues long. V lost 5 bases and J 1 base, leaving 10 bases between the germline ends. The CDR3 bases are TGTGCCAGCAGCCCTCAAGCGGGCACAGATACGCAGTATTTT. This translates into CASSPQAGTDTQYF.

V usage is TRBV30 and J usage is TRBJ2-2; tentative D call: TRBD2 (5 bases). CDR3 length: 13 amino acids. Trimming took 3 bases from V and 0 from J, leaving 5 bases between them. Per germline, CDR1 GTSNPN and CDR2 SVGIG (reference sequence). For the CDR3, the DNA is TGTGCCTGGAGCGGGGCGAACACCGGGGAGCTGTTTTTT. Translation gives CAWSGANTGELFF.

V gene TRBV6-5 combines with J gene TRBJ2-7, with D possibly being TRBD1 (5 bases). V was shortened by 5 bases and J by 4 bases, with 9 bases between the two germline ends. Germline loops: CDR1 MNHEY, CDR2 SVGAGI. The CDR3 is 12 residues long. In nucleotides, the CDR3 is TGTGCCAGCAGTCGTCGACAGTACGAGCAGTACTTC. Its protein product is CASSRRQYEQYF.

J is TRBJ1-5 and V is TRBV6-5; a possible D gene is TRBD1 (6 bases). Germline V gives CDR1 MNHEY, CDR2 SVGAGI. The CDR3 sequence is 15 residues long. Trimming pared 3 bases from V and 2 bases from J, leaving 11 bases between. The CDR3 sequence is CASSYRAGGNQPQHF. CDR3 coding DNA: TGTGCCAGCAGTTATCGGGCAGGGGGCAATCAGCCCCAGCATTTT.

This chain connects TRBV7-9 to TRBJ2-3; D is unclear. V lost 4 bases and J lost 0, with 5 bases in between. The CDR3 runs to 13 residues. CDR1 and CDR2 from the germline V gene are SEHNR and FQNEAQ (reference sequence). DNA for the CDR3: TGTGCCAGCAGCTCTTCTAGCACAGATACGCAGTATTTT. It encodes CASSSSSTDTQYF.

V and J are TRBV10-2 and TRBJ2-5; D may be TRBD2 (6 bases). CDR1 is WSHSY, CDR2 SAAADI, per germline. The CDR3 runs 14 residues. The V end lost 0 bases, the J end lost 7 bases, and 12 bases lay between the germline ends. The CDR3 DNA sequence: TGCGCCAGCAGTGAGTCTGGGAGGAGTGCGACCCAGTACTTC. Protein sequence: CASSESGRSATQYF.

This rearrangement joins TRBV5-1 to TRBJ2-4; D is possibly TRBD2 (6 bases). V lost 5 bases and J lost 2, with 17 bases in between. The CDR3 is 16 residues long. Germline loops: CDR1 SGHRS, CDR2 YFSETQ. The CDR3 sequence is CASSWAGGLSKNIQYF. The DNA for the CDR3 is TGCGCCAGCAGTTGGGCCGGGGGACTTTCCAAAAACATTCAGTACTTC. Complete variable domain (other parts from reference TRBV5-1 and TRBJ2-4): KAGVTQTPRYLIKTRGQQVTLSCSPISGHRSVSWYQQTPGQGLQFLFEYFSETQRNKGNFPGRFSGRQFSNSRSEMNVSTLELGDSALYLCASSWAGGLSKNIQYFGAGTRLSVL.

The chain has TRBV27 and TRBJ1-1; TRBD1 aligns across 7 bases. Germline assignment: CDR1 MNHEY and CDR2 SMNVEV (reference sequence). The V and J ends lost 5 bases and 4 bases, in that order; junction bases with no gene match: 7. CDR3 length: 14 amino acids. The CDR3 spells CASSPNRGGTEAFF. In DNA, the CDR3 is TGTGCCAGCAGTCCGAACAGGGGCGGCACTGAAGCTTTCTTT.

J is TRBJ2-3 and V is TRBV20-1, with unresolved D. The CDR3 is 11 residues long. Trimming pared 3 bases from V and 2 bases from J, leaving 3 bases between. Looked up from germline, CDR1 is DFQATT and CDR2 is SNEGSKA (reference sequence). The CDR3 region has the DNA TGCAGTGCTAGGTTCACAGATACGCAGTATTTT. Protein product: CSARFTDTQYF.

This rearrangement joins TRBV9 to TRBJ2-5; D perhaps matches TRBD1 (6 bases). Trimming stripped 3 bases from V and 5 bases from J, with 11 bases between. The CDR3 runs to 13 residues. Per germline, CDR1 SGDLS and CDR2 YYNGEE. The CDR3 region has the DNA TGTGCCAGCAGCGAGGGGGACCGGGAGACCCAGTACTTC. Amino acids: CASSEGDRETQYF.

V and J are TRBV6-1 and TRBJ1-6; unclear D gene. The CDR3 is 14 amino acids. The V end was cut by 6 bases, the J end by 9 bases, with 15 bases between. Germline CDR1 reads MNHNS; CDR2 reads SASEGT. CDR3 in DNA: TGTGCCAGCAGATTGAACCGGGGAGGTTCACCCCTCCACTTT. It is translated as CASRLNRGGSPLHF.